These 8 T cell receptor beta chains came from one sample sequenced in a study of T cells in Graves' hyperthyroidism and ophthalmopathy. From RNA transcripts, TCR beta CDR3 regions were amplified. First-round RT-PCR targeting the TCR CDR3 was performed with the HTBI primer set. Using its own MiXCR run on the multiplex PCR reads, TCRdb lists one record per CDR3 protein. The table lists hundreds of thousands of distinct CDR3 sequences, roughly 14% of them singletons. Sequencing input: blood. These TCRs come from a woman between 35 and 50 years old with Graves' ophthalmopathy.

This clonotype occurred many times. This rearrangement joins TRBV6-1 to TRBJ1-5, with a weak D call TRBD1 (6 bases). CDR1 and CDR2 from the germline V gene are MNHNS and SASEGT. This CDR3 spans 14 amino acids. The V gene lost 7 bases and the J gene lost 1 base, with 11 bases spanning the gap. This chain's CDR3 is CASTPTGSNQPQHF. In DNA form, the CDR3 reads TGTGCCAGCACCCCTACAGGGAGCAATCAGCCCCAGCATTTT.

In its sample, this clonotype was seen many times. The chain carries TRBV9 and TRBJ2-7; D gene ambiguous. The CDR3 is 15 residues long. V lost 2 bases to trimming and J lost 4 bases, with 16 bases between them. Germline CDR1 is SGDLS and CDR2 is YYNGEE. CDR3 loop: CASSVTPRADYEQYF. CDR3 sequence (DNA): TGTGCCAGCAGCGTCACCCCCCGGGCAGATTACGAGCAGTACTTC.

This clonotype was detected ten times or more. This rearrangement joins TRBV5-1 to TRBJ1-1, with D uncertain. V lost 1 base and J 5 bases, leaving 12 bases between the germline ends. CDR1 and CDR2 from the germline V gene are SGHRS and YFSETQ. The CDR3 covers 14 residues. In DNA form, the CDR3 reads TGCGCCAGCAGCTTGTACGAGCGGGATACTGAAGCTTTCTTT. This sequence encodes CASSLYERDTEAFF. Combining the CDR3 with reference TRBV5-1 and TRBJ1-1 gives the whole variable domain KAGVTQTPRYLIKTRGQQVTLSCSPISGHRSVSWYQQTPGQGLQFLFEYFSETQRNKGNFPGRFSGRQFSNSRSEMNVSTLELGDSALYLCASSLYERDTEAFFGQGTRLTVV.

This clonotype was observed many times. This chain connects TRBV20-1 to TRBJ1-2; TRBD1 aligns across 9 bases. The CDR3 length is 16 residues. Germline V gene lookup returns CDR1 DFQATT and CDR2 SNEGSKA (reference sequence). The J segment lost 1 base and the V segment lost 0 bases, leaving 6 bases of the junction unmatched. CDR3 amino acids: CSAREQGARGNYGYTF. The CDR3 nucleotides are TGCAGTGCTAGAGAACAGGGGGCTCGGGGTAACTATGGCTACACCTTC.

Ten or more counts support this clonotype. The CDR3 protein is CASSLGTPEAFF. In DNA, the CDR3 is TGTGCCAGCAGTTTAGGAACCCCTGAAGCTTTCTTT. The rearrangement links TRBV2 to TRBJ1-1; D remains ambiguous. V was clipped by 5 bases and J by 6 bases, with 10 bases between them. Germline V lookup: CDR1 SNHLY, CDR2 FYNNEI. The CDR3 runs to 12 residues. Full variable domain (missing parts from reference TRBV2 and TRBJ1-1): EPEVTQTPSHQVTQMGQEVILRCVPISNHLYFYWYRQILGQKVEFLVSFYNNEISEKSEIFDDQFSVERPDGSNFTLKIRSTKLEDSAMYFCASSLGTPEAFFGQGTRLTVV.

This clonotype was counted at least ten times. J is TRBJ1-2 and V is TRBV19; 9 positions match TRBD1. Trimming cost V 7 bases and J 0 bases; bases outside gene matches: 9. The CDR3 totals 16 residues. The germline gives CDR1 LNHDA, CDR2 SQIVND (reference sequence). CDR3 amino acids: CASTHRDRVANYGYTF. The CDR3 DNA follows: TGTGCCAGTACCCACCGGGACAGGGTAGCTAACTATGGCTACACCTTC.

This clonotype was picked up many times. This sequence joins TRBV4-2 and TRBJ2-5; no firm D call. Trimming stripped 0 bases from V and 2 bases from J, with 10 bases between. The germline CDR1 and CDR2 sequences are LGHNA and YNFKEQ. The CDR3 is made up of 15 amino acids. This chain's CDR3 is CASSQEATGQETQYF. The CDR3 DNA follows: TGTGCCAGCAGCCAAGAAGCAACCGGACAAGAGACCCAGTACTTC.

This clonotype was seen only once. One junction end disagrees with the germline gene, perhaps due to a read error. This chain connects TRBV24-1 to TRBJ2-7, with 10 positions matching TRBD2. The CDR3 is 14 residues long. Germline CDR1 reads KGHDR; CDR2 reads SFDVKD. Written as DNA, the CDR3 is TGTGCCACCAGTGATTCTAGCGGGAGCTACGAGCAGTGCTTC. Translating gives CATSDSSGSYEQCF.